This T cell receptor (beta chain) was identified in a study of cytomegalovirus exposure and HLA in healthy donors. Remarks on this clone: Its specificity is not known.

Findings and limits, study-wide: Fewer N-insertions than the roughly 630-donor mean were reportedly shown by an Asian-associated ancestry cluster in a later analysis. Later work found most CMV-associated TCR beta chains apparently HLA-restricted. Earlier analysis looked at TCR beta V segments, and most were productive about 90% or about 30% of the time.

PCR employed 60 Vbeta and 13 Jbeta primers. Generated by immunoSEQ multiplex PCR, the TCRdb table keeps only in-frame clones and is missing some. The sample shows 200,000 to 250,000 clones, approximately 88% of them seen only once. This CDR3 has 15 residues. V was clipped by 1 base and J by 6 bases; unmatched bases: 5. The germline V gene has CDR1 SGHTA and CDR2 FQGNSA. The material sequenced was PBMCs. The chain combines TRBV7-2 with TRBJ1-5, with 8 bases fitting TRBD1. The TCR was taken from a boy aged 2-15 years in good health and CMV-seronegative. CDR3 nucleotides: TGTGCCAGCAGCTTAGTTCAGGGGGCAAGTCAGCCCCAGCATTTT. Its protein product is CASSLVQGASQPQHF.